These 29 T cell receptor beta chains share one sample of origin, sequenced in a study of beta chain features in type 1 diabetes. The isolated RNA, all of it, was reverse transcribed, so expressed TCRB transcripts were what got sequenced. Sequencing used immunoSEQ multiplex PCR; TCRdb keeps in-frame clones, though not all of them. The sample has 300,000 to 350,000 clones, roughly 8% seen once; the top ten hold less than 0.5%. Sequencing was done on a sample of central memory CD4+ T cells from blood. These receptors were obtained from a woman aged 18-29 years in good health.

This clone was counted between two and nine times. This sequence joins TRBV7-9 and TRBJ2-3; D unresolved. Germline lookup yields CDR1 SEHNR and CDR2 FQNEAQ (reference sequence). The V end lost 3 bases, the J end lost 2 bases, and 9 bases lay between the germline ends. The CDR3 loop spans 14 amino acids. The CDR3 DNA sequence: TGTGCCAGCAGCTTTGGCTTTCCCACAGATACGCAGTATTTT. It yields the protein CASSFGFPTDTQYF. The variable domain in full, with the rest retrieved from reference TRBV7-9 and TRBJ2-3, is DTGVSQNPRHKITKRGQNVTFRCDPISEHNRLYWYRQTLGQGPEFLTYFQNEAQLEKSRLLSDRFSAERPKGSFSTLEIQRTEQGDSAMYLCASSFGFPTDTQYFGPGTRLTVL.

This sequence joins TRBV18 and TRBJ2-7, with D possibly being TRBD1 (5 bases). The CDR3 sequence is 14 residues long. V lost 5 bases, J lost 2 bases, and 13 bases lay in between. CDR1 KGHSH and CDR2 LQKENI come from the germline V gene. The CDR3, as DNA: TGTGCCAGCTCAGATCAGGGATCCCCCTACGAGCAGTACTTC. This encodes CASSDQGSPYEQYF.

In its sample, this clone was seen a few times. The chain uses TRBV5-6 and TRBJ1-1; D gene unclear. V gave up 3 bases and J gave up 1 base, with 10 bases separating them. The CDR3 loop spans 14 amino acids. Germline lookup yields CDR1 SGHDT and CDR2 YYEEEE. CDR3 nucleotide sequence: TGTGCCAGCAGCTCCCTAAATAGGAACACTGAAGCTTTCTTT. Protein: CASSSLNRNTEAFF.

This clone was seen a handful of times. This sample includes further DNA sequences coding for the same CDR3. This chain links TRBV18 with TRBJ2-3, with TRBD2 matching 10 bases. CDR1 KGHSH and CDR2 LQKENI come from the germline V gene. There are 14 residues in the CDR3. V shed 3 bases and J 4 bases; nucleotides not matched to a gene: 1. The CDR3 DNA follows: TGTGCCAGCTCACCCGGACTAGCGGCAGATACGCAGTATTTT. Encoded protein: CASSPGLAADTQYF.

In its sample, this clone was seen many times. J is TRBJ1-2 and V is TRBV10-3; TRBD1 agrees at 7 bases. The germline CDR1 and CDR2 sequences are ENHRY and SYGVKD. This CDR3 spans 15 amino acids. Trimming at V came to 6 bases and at J to 8 bases, leaving 15 bases not matched to a gene. The CDR3 DNA follows: TGTGCCATCAGCGAGAACCAAGTGCTAGGGGGCGGCTACACCTTC. Amino acids: CAISENQVLGGGYTF.

This clone occurred a few times. V gene TRBV6-1 combines with J gene TRBJ2-5; 10 positions match TRBD2. The germline V gene encodes CDR1 MNHNS and CDR2 SASEGT. The CDR3 covers 13 residues. The CDR3 DNA is TGTGCGGCCCAGCGGGAGGGCAAAGAGACCCAGTACTTC. It yields the protein CAAQREGKETQYF.

This chain links TRBV11-2 with TRBJ2-6, with unresolved D. Deletions cut 8 bases from V and 0 bases from J, with 5 bases between. Germline-derived CDR1 and CDR2 are SGHAT and FQNNGV. The CDR3 has 13 residues. CDR3 sequence (DNA): TGTGCCAGCCTCTTCTCTGGGGCCAACGTCCTGACTTTC. This codes for CASLFSGANVLTF.

This clone has only a few counts. The chain employs TRBV5-1 and TRBJ2-1, with D perhaps TRBD1 (5 bases). Trimming removed 4 bases at V and 5 bases at J, with 16 bases between. CDR1 SGHRS and CDR2 YFSETQ come from the germline V gene. The length of the CDR3 is 15 residues. The CDR3 nucleotides are TGCGCCAGCAGCCCCACACCGACAGACCACAATGAGCAGTTCTTC. It codes for CASSPTPTDHNEQFF.

This clone was counted a few times. V usage is TRBV7-2 and J usage is TRBJ2-3, with D uncertain. V lost 1 base and J 10 bases, leaving 9 bases between the germline ends. CDR3 length: 12 residues. Germline V gene sequence: CDR1 SGHTA, CDR2 FQGNSA. The chain's CDR3 is CASSLVERAQYF. CDR3 DNA: TGTGCCAGCAGCTTAGTGGAGCGCGCGCAGTATTTT. The full variable domain, in which reference TRBV7-2 and TRBJ2-3 provide the parts outside the CDR3, is GAGVSQSPSNKVTEKGKDVELRCDPISGHTALYWYRQSLGQGLEFLIYFQGNSAPDKSGLPSDRFSAERTGGSVSTLTIQRTQQEDSAVYLCASSLVERAQYFGPGTRLTVL.

This clone was recorded a few times. The V call is TRBV29-1, the J call TRBJ2-1; perhaps TRBD1 as D (5 bases). CDR3 length equals 14 residues. Germline V CDR1 and CDR2: SQVTM, ANQGSEA. The ends were cut back, 0 bases at V and 4 bases at J, with 10 bases in the middle. The CDR3 region is CSVEEGLLYNEQFF. As DNA, the CDR3 is TGCAGCGTTGAAGAGGGGCTACTATACAATGAGCAGTTCTTC.

This chain joins TRBV4-3 and TRBJ2-5; 7 bases line up with TRBD2. The CDR3 is made up of 17 amino acids. Germline V CDR1 and CDR2: LGHNA, YSLEER. Trimming took 4 bases from V and 4 from J; bases not matched to a gene: 15. The CDR3 is CASSLGRGGSGLETQYF. CDR3 nucleotides: TGCGCCAGCAGCCTTGGTCGGGGCGGGAGTGGTTTAGAGACCCAGTACTTC.

In this sample, this clone turned up many times. The chain uses TRBV5-1 and TRBJ2-1; TRBD2 is a possible D gene (6 bases). The germline V gene encodes CDR1 SGHRS and CDR2 YFSETQ. The CDR3 is 15 amino acids. Trimming removed 4 bases at V and 0 bases at J, with 11 bases between. CDR3 nucleotides: TGCGCCAGCAGCCTCCGCGGGGACTCCTACAATGAGCAGTTCTTC. It specifies CASSLRGDSYNEQFF.

V and J are TRBV7-2 and TRBJ2-5, with 7 bases fitting TRBD1. V shed 5 bases, J shed 5 bases, and the junction held 8 bases outside the gene matches. Per germline, CDR1 SGHTA and CDR2 FQGNSA. CDR3 length equals 14 residues. In nucleotides, the CDR3 is TGTGCCAGCAGCCCCCAGACAGGGATGGAGACCCAGTACTTC. The encoded protein is CASSPQTGMETQYF.

This clone was observed a few times. V gene TRBV4-3 combines with J gene TRBJ2-7, with a tentative D call TRBD1 (5 bases). V lost 0 bases to trimming and J lost 2 bases, with 17 bases between them. CDR1 is LGHNA and CDR2 is YSLEER in the germline V gene. This CDR3 has 17 amino acids. CDR3 loop: CASSQDAGRGTPYEQYF. As DNA, the CDR3 is TGCGCCAGCAGCCAAGACGCAGGTAGGGGTACACCCTACGAGCAGTACTTC.

This clone was detected a few times. The chain recombines TRBV7-8 with TRBJ2-7; the match to TRBD2 covers 11 bases. The CDR3 is made up of 15 amino acids. The ends lost 3 bases at V and 2 bases at J; junction bases unmatched: 3. In germline, CDR1 is SGHVS, CDR2 FQNEAQ. Here the CDR3 reads CASSFLTSGAYEQYF. The CDR3 coding sequence is TGTGCCAGCAGCTTTTTGACTAGCGGGGCCTACGAGCAGTACTTC.

The rearrangement links TRBV5-1 to TRBJ2-1; D remains ambiguous. V was cut by 7 bases and J by 5 bases, with 19 bases left in between. Germline V lookup: CDR1 SGHRS, CDR2 YFSETQ. The CDR3 contains 15 residues. The CDR3 sequence is CASQDQPTQHNEQFF. CDR3 coding DNA: TGCGCCAGCCAGGACCAACCTACGCAACACAATGAGCAGTTCTTC. Full variable domain (remainder filled in from reference TRBV5-1 and TRBJ2-1): KAGVTQTPRYLIKTRGQQVTLSCSPISGHRSVSWYQQTPGQGLQFLFEYFSETQRNKGNFPGRFSGRQFSNSRSEMNVSTLELGDSALYLCASQDQPTQHNEQFFGPGTRLTVL.

The table lists this clone with a few counts. The chain employs TRBV7-3 and TRBJ2-1; 12 bases are a match to TRBD1. Trimming cost V 1 base and J 9 bases; bases outside gene matches: 7. The CDR3 covers 16 residues. Germline CDR1 is SGHTA and CDR2 is FQGTGA. The DNA for the CDR3 is TGTGCCAGCAGCTTAAATACCGGGACAGGGGGCGGTGAGCAGTTCTTC. Translated, it gives CASSLNTGTGGGEQFF.

Turning to this clone: This specimen includes other DNA sequences encoding the same CDR3. The gene calls are TRBV6-4 and TRBJ2-1; D is possibly TRBD2 (5 bases). Germline-derived CDR1 and CDR2 are MRHNA and SNTAGT. This CDR3 is 14 amino acids long. V lost 2 bases, J lost 7 bases, and 12 bases lay in between. The CDR3, as DNA: TGTGCCAGCAGTGACCAGGACGGGGATAATGAGCAGTTCTTC. It specifies CASSDQDGDNEQFF.

This clone was observed a few times. The CDR3 reads CASSYSDGRPPQHF. The DNA for the CDR3 is TGTGCCAGCAGTTACTCCGATGGACGACCGCCCCAGCATTTT. J is TRBJ1-5 and V is TRBV6-6; D is uncertain. Per the germline V gene, CDR1 is MNHNY and CDR2 is SVGAGI (reference sequence). The CDR3 sequence is 14 residues long. V was trimmed by 0 bases and J by 9 bases, leaving 12 bases between them.

The genes are TRBV5-1 and TRBJ2-5; TRBD1 might be the D (5 bases). This CDR3 has 14 residues. CDR1 SGHRS and CDR2 YFSETQ come from the germline V gene. With 4 bases removed from V and 2 bases from J, the gap between germline ends came to 12 bases. The CDR3: CASSRRDSQETQYF. The CDR3 DNA reads TGCGCCAGCAGCCGACGTGACAGTCAAGAGACCCAGTACTTC.

The chain carries TRBV28 and TRBJ2-6; D ambiguous. The CDR3 is 16 amino acids. V was pared by 5 bases and J by 1 base, with 12 bases between. Germline assignment: CDR1 MDHEN and CDR2 SYDVKM. The CDR3 nucleotides read TGTGCCAGCAGTCCCAAGATGGGGTCTGGGGCCAACGTCCTGACTTTC. Translation gives CASSPKMGSGANVLTF.

A note on this clone: Other DNA variants within this sample encode the same CDR3. The chain is built from TRBV7-9 and TRBJ2-5; a weak D match, TRBD2 (6 bases). This CDR3 is built from 13 residues. In germline, CDR1 is SEHNR, CDR2 FQNEAQ (reference sequence). The V end was cut by 4 bases, the J end by 2 bases, with 8 bases between. The CDR3: CASSSGGQETQYF. CDR3 nucleotides: TGTGCCAGCAGCTCCGGGGGTCAAGAGACCCAGTACTTC. The full variable domain, its missing parts supplied by reference TRBV7-9 and TRBJ2-5, is DTGVSQNPRHKITKRGQNVTFRCDPISEHNRLYWYRQTLGQGPEFLTYFQNEAQLEKSRLLSDRFSAERPKGSFSTLEIQRTEQGDSAMYLCASSSGGQETQYFGPGTRLLVL.

Ten or more counts support this clone. The rearrangement uses TRBV9 and TRBJ2-1; 9 bases fit TRBD2. There are 16 residues in the CDR3. Germline CDR1 reads SGDLS; CDR2 reads YYNGEE. The V gene end was trimmed by 4 bases and the J gene end by 10 bases; junction bases not matched to a gene: 15. The CDR3 DNA is TGTGCCAGCAGCCCACTTCCTAGCGGGAACATCGGGGAGCAGTTCTTC. Amino acids: CASSPLPSGNIGEQFF.

This clone was seen more than once but under ten times. The chain has TRBV23-1 and TRBJ1-5; D unclear. TRBV23-1 is an open reading frame whose function is uncertain. V lost 6 bases and J 4 bases, leaving 10 bases between the germline ends. There are 13 residues in the CDR3. In nucleotides, the CDR3 is TGCGCCAGCAGAGTAGTCCGGAATCAGCCCCAGCATTTT. Encoded protein: CASRVVRNQPQHF.

In this sample, this clone turned up a few times. The chain carries TRBV7-3 and TRBJ2-1; D is undetermined. V was trimmed by 5 bases and J by 10 bases, leaving 18 bases between them. Germline V gene sequence: CDR1 SGHTA, CDR2 FQGTGA. The CDR3 totals 14 residues. The CDR3 sequence is CASSPHWGRKEQFF. DNA of the CDR3: TGTGCCAGCAGCCCTCATTGGGGTCGTAAGGAGCAGTTCTTC.

This clone was detected once. The chain couples TRBV4-3 to TRBJ2-7; no definite D call. V gave up 1 base and J gave up 3 bases, with 7 bases separating them. Germline V gene data show CDR1 as LGHNA and CDR2 as YSLEER. CDR3 size: 13 residues. CDR3 protein: CASSQGFNYEQYF. In DNA, the CDR3 is TGCGCCAGCAGCCAAGGATTCAACTACGAGCAGTACTTC.

This clone was seen more than once but under ten times. The V and J genes are TRBV5-1 and TRBJ2-1; D gene uncertain. The CDR3 consists of 14 residues. In germline, CDR1 is SGHRS, CDR2 YFSETQ. V was shortened by 5 bases and J by 0 bases, with 9 bases between the two germline ends. The CDR3 loop is CASRPASSYNEQFF. The CDR3 nucleotides are TGCGCCAGCAGGCCTGCGAGCTCCTACAATGAGCAGTTCTTC. The whole variable domain, filled in from reference TRBV5-1 and TRBJ2-1, reads KAGVTQTPRYLIKTRGQQVTLSCSPISGHRSVSWYQQTPGQGLQFLFEYFSETQRNKGNFPGRFSGRQFSNSRSEMNVSTLELGDSALYLCASRPASSYNEQFFGPGTRLTVL.

This clone was recorded many times. The chain couples TRBV27 to TRBJ2-3; either TRBD1 or TRBD2 may fit D (5 bases each). CDR1 MNHEY and CDR2 SMNVEV come from the germline V gene (reference sequence). The CDR3 consists of 15 residues. V dropped 5 bases and J dropped 4 bases, with 16 bases sitting between them. CDR3 loop: CASSLKRLGPDTQYF. DNA of the CDR3: TGTGCCAGCAGTCTGAAACGCTTGGGACCAGATACGCAGTATTTT.

This clone appeared a few times. The chain combines TRBV5-4 with TRBJ2-2, with 13 bases identical to TRBD2. Germline lookup yields CDR1 SGHNT and CDR2 YYREEE (reference sequence). V shed 3 bases and J 7 bases; nucleotides not matched to a gene: 6. The CDR3 is made up of 16 amino acids. CDR3: CASSSTSGRADGELFF. Here the CDR3 DNA reads TGTGCCAGCAGCTCAACTAGCGGGAGGGCGGACGGGGAGCTGTTTTTT.